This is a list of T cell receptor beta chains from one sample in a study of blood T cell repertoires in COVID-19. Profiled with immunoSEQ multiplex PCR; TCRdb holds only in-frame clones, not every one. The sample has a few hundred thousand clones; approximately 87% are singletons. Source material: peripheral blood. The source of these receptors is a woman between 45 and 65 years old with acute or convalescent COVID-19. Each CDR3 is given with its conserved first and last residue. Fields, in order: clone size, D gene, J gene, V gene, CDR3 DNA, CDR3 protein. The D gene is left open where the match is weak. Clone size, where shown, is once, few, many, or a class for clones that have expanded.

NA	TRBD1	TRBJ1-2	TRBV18	TGTGCCAGCTCACCCACCCGGGGACAGGGCCCTCCTCCGAATGGCTACACCTTC	CASSPTRGQGPPPNGYTF
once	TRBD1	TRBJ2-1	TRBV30	TGTGCCTGGAGCCGCAGGACAGGGGATAAGTTCTTC	CAWSRRTGDKFF
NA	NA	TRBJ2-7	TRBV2	TGTGCCAGCAGTGAAGGGACAGTCCAGCCTTTCGAGCAGTACTTC	CASSEGTVQPFEQYF
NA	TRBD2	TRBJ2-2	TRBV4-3	TGCGCCAGCAGCCACCTCCTAGCGGGCGACACCGGGGAGCTGTTTTTT	CASSHLLAGDTGELFF
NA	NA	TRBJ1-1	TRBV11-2	TGTGCCAGCAGCTTAGCTGCGGGAATTGGCACTGAAGCTTTCTTT	CASSLAAGIGTEAFF
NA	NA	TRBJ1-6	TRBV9	TGTGCCAGCAGCGTAGATAGGGGTTTTTCACCCCTCCACTTT	CASSVDRGFSPLHF
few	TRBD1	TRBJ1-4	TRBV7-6	TGTGCCAGCAGCTCCAGGGGGCTTGGTGAAAAACTGTTTTTT	CASSSRGLGEKLFF
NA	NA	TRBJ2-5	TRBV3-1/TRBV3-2	TGTGCCAGCAGCCAAGAAAAGGGGCTGGAGACCCAGTACTTC	CASSQEKGLETQYF
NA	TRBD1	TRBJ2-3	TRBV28	TGTGCCAGCAGGATCATCCGGGACAGGGGGCAGGATACGCAGTATTTT	CASRIIRDRGQDTQYF
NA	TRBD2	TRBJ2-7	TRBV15	TGTGCCACCAGCAGAAGGACTAGCGGGAGCGGTGTCCCCTACGAGCAGTACTTC	CATSRRTSGSGVPYEQYF
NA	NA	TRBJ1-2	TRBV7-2	TGTGCCAGCAGCACGGACAGTGGAGGAAACTATGGCTACACCTTC	CASSTDSGGNYGYTF
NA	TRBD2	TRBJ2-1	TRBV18	TGTGCCAGCTCACCTCTAGCGGCCTACAATGAGCAGTTCTTC	CASSPLAAYNEQFF
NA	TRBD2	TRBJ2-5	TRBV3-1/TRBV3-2	TGTGCCAGCAGCCAAGAGCCGGGGACTAGCGGGGGGGCGGAGACCCAGTACTTC	CASSQEPGTSGGAETQYF
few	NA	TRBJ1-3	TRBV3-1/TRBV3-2	TGTGCCAGCAGCCGGACAATAAGCTCTGGAAACACCATATATTTT	CASSRTISSGNTIYF
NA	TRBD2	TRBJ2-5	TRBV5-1	TGCGCCAGCTACTGGACTAGCGGGGGGGAAGAGACCCAGTACTTC	CASYWTSGGEETQYF
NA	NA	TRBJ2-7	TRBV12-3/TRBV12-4	TGTGCCAGCAGTTCAGGGAAAGAGCAGTACTTC	CASSSGKEQYF
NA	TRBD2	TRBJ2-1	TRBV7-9	TGTGCCAGCAGCTCGACTAGCGGGGGCTGGTCCTACAATGAGCAGTTCTTC	CASSSTSGGWSYNEQFF
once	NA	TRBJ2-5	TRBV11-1	TGTGCCAGCAGCTTGAGTGAAGAGACCCAGTACTTC	CASSLSEETQYF
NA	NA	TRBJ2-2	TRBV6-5	TGTGCCAGCAGTTACGGGCAGGGGGGGAACACCGGGGAGCTGTTTTTT	CASSYGQGGNTGELFF
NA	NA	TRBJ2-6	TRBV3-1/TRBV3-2	TGTGCCAGCAGCCAGGCACGCTCTGGGGCCAACGTCCTGACTTTC	CASSQARSGANVLTF
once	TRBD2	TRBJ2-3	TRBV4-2	TGTGCCAGCAGCCGAGGACTAGCGGCTAGCACAGATACGCAGTATTTT	CASSRGLAASTDTQYF
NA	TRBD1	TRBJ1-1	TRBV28	TGTGCCAGCAGTTTATCAGGGGGCGACTTTGAAGCTTTCTTT	CASSLSGGDFEAFF
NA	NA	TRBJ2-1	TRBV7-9	TGTGCCAGCACCCCCGTCGGCGCGGACTACAATGAGCAGTTCTTC	CASTPVGADYNEQFF
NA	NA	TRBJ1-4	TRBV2	TGTGCCAGCAGTGGTAGTATGTCGCGTGCAACTAATGAAAAACTGTTTTTT	CASSGSMSRATNEKLFF
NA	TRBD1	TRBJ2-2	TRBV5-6	TGTGCCAGCAGCTTGGTAGGGGGCGCGGCCGGGGAGCTGTTTTTT	CASSLVGGAAGELFF
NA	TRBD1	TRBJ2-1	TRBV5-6	TGTGCCAGCAGCTCTACAGGGGCCCACCATTACAATGAGCAGTTCTTC	CASSSTGAHHYNEQFF
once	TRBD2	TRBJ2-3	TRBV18	TGTGCCAGCTCACCACCATCAGCGGGAGACAGAGATACGCAGTATTTT	CASSPPSAGDRDTQYF
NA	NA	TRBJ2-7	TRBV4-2	TGTGCCAGCAGCCACCCCTCCCCCTACGAGCAGTACTTC	CASSHPSPYEQYF
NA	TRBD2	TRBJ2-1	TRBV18	TGTGCCAGTGCCATGACTAGCGGGAGTAAGTATGAGCAGTTCTTC	CASAMTSGSKYEQFF
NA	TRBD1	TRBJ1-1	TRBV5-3	TGTGCCAGAAGCAACATTCACAGGGGGCGATTGACTGAAGCTTTCTTT	CARSNIHRGRLTEAFF
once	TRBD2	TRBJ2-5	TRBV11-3	TGTGCCAGCAGCCCAAGCGGGGGGGCTTGGGAGACCCAGTACTTC	CASSPSGGAWETQYF
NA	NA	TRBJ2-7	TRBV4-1	TGCGCCAGCAGCCACCAGACAGGAGGCTACGAGCAGTACTTC	CASSHQTGGYEQYF
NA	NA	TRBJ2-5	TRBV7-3	TGTGCCAGCAGCCGCGGGGTTCAGGAGACCCAGTACTTC	CASSRGVQETQYF
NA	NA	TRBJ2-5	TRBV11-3	TGTGCCAGCAGCTTGGGCGGGGCGAAAGAGACCCAGTACTTC	CASSLGGAKETQYF
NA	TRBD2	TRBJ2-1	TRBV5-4	TGTGCCAGCAGTTTCCCCGGCGGGCGGGAGGGCCGGAATGAGCAGTTCTTC	CASSFPGGREGRNEQFF
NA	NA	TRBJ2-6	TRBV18	TGTGCCAGCTCAAAATCGAGCGTGTCTGGGGCCAACGTCCTGACTTTC	CASSKSSVSGANVLTF
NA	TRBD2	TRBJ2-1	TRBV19	TGTGCCAGTAGTAAACCGGGACTAGCGAACAATGAGCAGTTCTTC	CASSKPGLANNEQFF
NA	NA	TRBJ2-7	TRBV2	TGTGCCACCCACGGGACTTTTTTCACGTACGAGCAGTACTTC	CATHGTFFTYEQYF
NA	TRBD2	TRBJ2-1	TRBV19	TGTGCCAGTAGTATAGGGCTAGCGGAGGTCGATGAGCAGTTCTTC	CASSIGLAEVDEQFF
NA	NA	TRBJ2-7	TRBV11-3	TGTGCCAGCAGCTTATTGGGACACAACTCCTACGAGCAGTACTTC	CASSLLGHNSYEQYF
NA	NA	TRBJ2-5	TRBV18	TGTGCCAGCTCACCAACACAAGAGACCCAGTACTTC	CASSPTQETQYF
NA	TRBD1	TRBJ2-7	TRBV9	TGTGCCAGCAGCCTCCAGCCCGGGACAGGGATCCGCGAGCAGTACTTC	CASSLQPGTGIREQYF
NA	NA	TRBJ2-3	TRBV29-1	TGCAGCTATGTGGCGGGATCGTCGACAGATACGCAGTATTTT	CSYVAGSSTDTQYF
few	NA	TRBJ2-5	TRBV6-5	TGTGCCAGCTATTTGGAGACCCAGTACTTC	CASYLETQYF
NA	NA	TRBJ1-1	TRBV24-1	TGTGCCACCAGTGGTACAGCGGGGAACACTGAAGCTTTCTTT	CATSGTAGNTEAFF
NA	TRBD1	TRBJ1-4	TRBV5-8	TGTGCCAGCAGCCTGGGGGACAGGGGTGTTGAAAAACTGTTTTTT	CASSLGDRGVEKLFF
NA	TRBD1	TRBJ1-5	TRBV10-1	TGCGCCAGGTCAGGGGGCTTGCCAGCCCAGCATTTT	CARSGGLPAQHF
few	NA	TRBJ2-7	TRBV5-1	TGCGCCAGCAGCCCCGGTTGGGCGGGCGAGCAGTACTTC	CASSPGWAGEQYF
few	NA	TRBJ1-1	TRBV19	TGTGCCAGTAGTACTCATGAGTTGAGGGGAGGTGAAGCTTTCTTT	CASSTHELRGGEAFF